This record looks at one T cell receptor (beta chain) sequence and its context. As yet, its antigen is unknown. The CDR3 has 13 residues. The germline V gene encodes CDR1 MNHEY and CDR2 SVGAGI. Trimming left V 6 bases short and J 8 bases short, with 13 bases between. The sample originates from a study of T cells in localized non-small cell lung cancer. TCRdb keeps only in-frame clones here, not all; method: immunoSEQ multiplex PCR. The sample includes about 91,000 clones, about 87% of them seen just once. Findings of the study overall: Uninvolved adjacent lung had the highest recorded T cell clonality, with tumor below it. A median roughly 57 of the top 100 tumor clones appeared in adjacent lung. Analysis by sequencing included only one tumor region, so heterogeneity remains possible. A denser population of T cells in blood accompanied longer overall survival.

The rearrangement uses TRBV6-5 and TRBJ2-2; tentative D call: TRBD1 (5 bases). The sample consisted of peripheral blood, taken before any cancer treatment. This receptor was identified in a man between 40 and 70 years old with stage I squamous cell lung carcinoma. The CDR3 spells CASRRGPPGELFF. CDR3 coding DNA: TGTGCCAGCAGAAGGGGTCCCCCTGGGGAGCTGTTTTTT.